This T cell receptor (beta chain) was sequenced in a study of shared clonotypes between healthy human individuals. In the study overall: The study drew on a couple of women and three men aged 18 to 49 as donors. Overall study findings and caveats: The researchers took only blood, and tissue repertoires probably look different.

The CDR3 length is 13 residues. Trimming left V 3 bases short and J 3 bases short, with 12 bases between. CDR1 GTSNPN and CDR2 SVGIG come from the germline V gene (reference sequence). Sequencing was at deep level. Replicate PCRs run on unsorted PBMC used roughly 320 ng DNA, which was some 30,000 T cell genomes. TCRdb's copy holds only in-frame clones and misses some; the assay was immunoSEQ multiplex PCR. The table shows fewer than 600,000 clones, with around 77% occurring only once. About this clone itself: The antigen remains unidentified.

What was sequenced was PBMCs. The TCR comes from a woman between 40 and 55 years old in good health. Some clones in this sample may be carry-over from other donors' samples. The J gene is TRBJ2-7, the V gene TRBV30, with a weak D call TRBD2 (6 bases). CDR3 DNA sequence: TGTGCCTGGAGGGGACTGGCTAACTACGAGCAGTACTTC. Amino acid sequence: CAWRGLANYEQYF.